The T cell receptor (beta chain) described here comes from a study of blood T cell repertoires in COVID-19. J lost 4 bases, V lost 1 base, and 8 bases had no gene match. CDR1 is KGHSH, CDR2 LQKENI, per germline. The CDR3 is 16 amino acids. The table came from immunoSEQ multiplex PCR; TCRdb's copy has only in-frame clones and leaves some out. The sample has about 170,000 clones, 70% to 85% seen once. This TCR was recovered from a man in his fifties or sixties who had recovered from COVID-19. The J gene is TRBJ1-2, the V gene TRBV18, with 8 bases matching TRBD1. Material: PBMCs or T cells enriched from blood (not recorded which). CDR3 in DNA: TGTGCCAGCTCACCACAGACGGACAGGGTGAGCTATGGCTACACCTTC. Its translation: CASSPQTDRVSYGYTF.